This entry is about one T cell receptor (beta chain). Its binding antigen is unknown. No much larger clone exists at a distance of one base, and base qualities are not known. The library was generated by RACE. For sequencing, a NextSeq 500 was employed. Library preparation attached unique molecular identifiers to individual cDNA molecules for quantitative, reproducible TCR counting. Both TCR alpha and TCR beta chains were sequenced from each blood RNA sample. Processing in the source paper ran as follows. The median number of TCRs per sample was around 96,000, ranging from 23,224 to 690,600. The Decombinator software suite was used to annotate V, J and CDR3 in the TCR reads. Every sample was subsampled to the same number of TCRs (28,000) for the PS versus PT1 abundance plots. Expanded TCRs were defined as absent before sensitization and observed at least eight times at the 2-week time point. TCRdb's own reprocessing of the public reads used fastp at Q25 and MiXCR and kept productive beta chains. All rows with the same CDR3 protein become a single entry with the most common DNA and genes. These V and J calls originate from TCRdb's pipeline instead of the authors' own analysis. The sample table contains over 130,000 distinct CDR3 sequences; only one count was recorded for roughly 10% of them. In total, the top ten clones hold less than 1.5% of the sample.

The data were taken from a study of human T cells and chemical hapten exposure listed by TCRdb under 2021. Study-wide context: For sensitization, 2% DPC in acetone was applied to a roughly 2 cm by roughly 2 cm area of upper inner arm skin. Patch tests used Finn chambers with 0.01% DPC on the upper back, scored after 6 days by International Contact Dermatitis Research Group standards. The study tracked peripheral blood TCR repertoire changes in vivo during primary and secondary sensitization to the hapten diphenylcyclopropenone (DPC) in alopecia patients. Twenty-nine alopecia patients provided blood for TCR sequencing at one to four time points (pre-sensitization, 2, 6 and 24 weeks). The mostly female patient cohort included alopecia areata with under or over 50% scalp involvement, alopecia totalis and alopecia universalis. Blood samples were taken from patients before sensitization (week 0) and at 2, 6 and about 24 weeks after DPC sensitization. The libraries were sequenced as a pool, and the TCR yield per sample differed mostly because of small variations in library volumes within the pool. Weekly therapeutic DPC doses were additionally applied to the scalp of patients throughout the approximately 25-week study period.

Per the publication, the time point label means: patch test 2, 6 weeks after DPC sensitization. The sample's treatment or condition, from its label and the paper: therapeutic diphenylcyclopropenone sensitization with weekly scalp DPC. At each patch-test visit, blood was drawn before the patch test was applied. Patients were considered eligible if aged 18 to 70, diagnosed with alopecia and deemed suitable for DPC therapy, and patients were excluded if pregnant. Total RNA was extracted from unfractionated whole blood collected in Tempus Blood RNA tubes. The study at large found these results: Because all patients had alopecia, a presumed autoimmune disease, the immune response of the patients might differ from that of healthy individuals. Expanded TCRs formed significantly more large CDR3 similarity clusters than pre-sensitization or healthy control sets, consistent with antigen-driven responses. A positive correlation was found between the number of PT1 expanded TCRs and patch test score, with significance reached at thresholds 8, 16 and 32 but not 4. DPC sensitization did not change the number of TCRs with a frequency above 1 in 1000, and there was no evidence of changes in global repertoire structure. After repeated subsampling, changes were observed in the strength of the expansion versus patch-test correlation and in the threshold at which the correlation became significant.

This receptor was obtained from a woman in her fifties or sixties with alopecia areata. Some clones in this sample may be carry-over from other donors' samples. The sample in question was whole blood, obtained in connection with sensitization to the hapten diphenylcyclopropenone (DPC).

In nucleotide form, the sequence is TGCGCCAGCAGCCAAGATCGGGCCGGGGAGCTGTTTTTT. Translated, it reads CASSQDRAGELFF. The sequence links TRBV4-3 to TRBJ2-2, with the identity of the D gene unclear. The CDR3 runs 13 amino acids, cysteine and phenylalanine included. Of the read, only the CDR3 DNA is kept; its 39 bases are in frame from base 1. The germline V gene provides CDR1 LGHNA and CDR2 YSLEER. V and J are truncated by 0 bases and 6 bases respectively, leaving an intervening sequence of 5 bases.